The rows below give T cell receptor beta chains drawn from one sample of a study of blood T cells in healthy people across ages. TCRdb reprocessed the 5' RACE reads with MiXCR, giving one entry per CDR3 protein. The sample has 800,000 or so distinct CDR3 sequences, approximately 25% seen once. This sample was shared with a second study, whose subject was T cells of mothers and their children.

Sequencing used blood. The receptor set was obtained from a boy aged 5-17 years in good health. Each CDR3 is given with its conserved first and last residue. D genes are given only for firm matches. Size tells how often a clone was seen (once, few, many) or the class of an expanded clone, and some rows leave it out.

.	TRBV5-5	TRBJ2-5	TRBD1	TGTGCCAGCAGCACCCGGACAGGGGTATTGGAGACCCAGTACTTC	CASSTRTGVLETQYF
few	TRBV21-1	TRBJ1-5	.	TGTGCCAGCAGAAGGGGGGTATTGAGGGGGCCCGCATGGAGTCAGCCCCAGCATTTT	CASRRGVLRGPAWSQPQHF
.	TRBV7-9	TRBJ1-1	.	TGTGCCAGCAGCTGGCTTGGGGGCGCGGGTGAAGCTTTCTTT	CASSWLGGAGEAFF
few	TRBV3-1	TRBJ2-5	.	TGTGCCAGCAGCCGGACGGATTTGACCCAGTACTTC	CASSRTDLTQYF
few	TRBV19	TRBJ1-5	.	TGTGCCAGTAGTATTGTGGGTACCCAGCCCCAGCATTTT	CASSIVGTQPQHF
few	TRBV11-2	TRBJ2-7	.	TGTGCCAGCAGATACAGGACCTCCTACGAGCAGTACTTC	CASRYRTSYEQYF
few	TRBV25-1	TRBJ2-1	.	TGTGCCAGCAGTGACCACCAGGCCGGAGCCTATGAGCAGTTCTTC	CASSDHQAGAYEQFF
few	TRBV27	TRBJ2-6	.	TGTGCCAGCAGTTTACTATCGCCCTCTGGGGCCAACGTCCTGACTTTC	CASSLLSPSGANVLTF
.	TRBV20-1	TRBJ2-7	.	TGCAGTGCCCTCTTGACGAGCTACGAGCAGTACTTC	CSALLTSYEQYF
few	TRBV7-9	TRBJ2-5	TRBD1	TGTGCCAGCAGCCTGGACAGGGGTATGATTGAGACCCAGTACTTC	CASSLDRGMIETQYF
once	TRBV9	TRBJ1-3	.	TGTGCCAGCAGCCCGAGGAGGGGGGGCACGGCACTCGGAAACACCATATATTTT	CASSPRRGGTALGNTIYF
.	TRBV3-1	TRBJ2-7	.	TGTGCCAGCAGCCTCCGGCGGGTTAACACCTACGAGCAGTACTTC	CASSLRRVNTYEQYF
.	TRBV29-1	TRBJ2-3	TRBD2	TGCAGCGTTCCCGTAGCGGGAGGGAGAGCAGATACGCAGTATTTT	CSVPVAGGRADTQYF
.	TRBV18	TRBJ2-1	TRBD2	TGTGCCAGCTCACCACCGAGCGGGGGGCACAATGAGCAGTTCTTC	CASSPPSGGHNEQFF
many	TRBV5-5	TRBJ2-1	.	TGTGCCAGCAGCTTGGGGGGGTATAGCTCCTACAATGAGCAGTTCTTC	CASSLGGYSSYNEQFF
.	TRBV5-1	TRBJ2-1	.	TGCGCCAGCAGCTTGGGGGACGGGGGGCCTGTCAATGAGCAGTTCTTC	CASSLGDGGPVNEQFF
few	TRBV29-1	TRBJ2-5	TRBD1	TGCAGCGTCGTAAAGACAGGGGTAGAGACCCAGTACTTC	CSVVKTGVETQYF
once	TRBV7-9	TRBJ2-1	.	TGTGCCAGCAGCATTATTGTTGAGCAGTTCTTC	CASSIIVEQFF
few	TRBV5-4	TRBJ2-5	.	TGTGCCGGCAGCTTGGCCCTAAAAGAGACCCAGTACTTC	CAGSLALKETQYF
few	TRBV7-9	TRBJ2-1	.	TGTGCCAGCAGCATGGTACCTGAGCAGTTCTTC	CASSMVPEQFF
.	TRBV7-9	TRBJ2-5	.	TGTGCCAGCAGCTTAGCGGCACTCAGGGAGCAGTACTTC	CASSLAALREQYF
.	TRBV6-2/TRBV6-3	TRBJ2-7	TRBD2	TGTGCCAGCAGAGGACTAGCGGGAGGGCCCCCGGAGTTC	CASRGLAGGPPEF
few	TRBV20-1	TRBJ1-2	.	TGCAGTGCTAGGCGGAGGGGTAGGGTCTATGGCTACACCTTC	CSARRRGRVYGYTF
.	TRBV18	TRBJ2-4	TRBD2	TGTGCCAGCTCACTGCTAGCGGGAGCCACCCTAGCCAAAAACATTCAGTACTTC	CASSLLAGATLAKNIQYF
few	TRBV4-1	TRBJ2-1	.	TGCGCCAGCAGCCAAGAGTCGTCGGGAGACGATGAGCAGTTCTTC	CASSQESSGDDEQFF
.	TRBV7-9	TRBJ2-1	.	TGTGCCAGCAGCTCTGCGGGGCCCCAGAAGGTGGAGCAGTTCTTC	CASSSAGPQKVEQFF
few	TRBV27	TRBJ2-1	TRBD1	TGTGCCAGCAGTTTATCCCAGGGGGCGCGGAATGAGCAGTTCTTC	CASSLSQGARNEQFF
few	TRBV29-1	TRBJ1-4	TRBD1	TGCAGCGTTGGTGGAGGGACAGGGGTCGAAAAACTGTTTTTT	CSVGGGTGVEKLFF
.	TRBV28	TRBJ1-5	.	TGTGCCAGCAGTTTAGCCAGACAGCCCCAGCATTTT	CASSLARQPQHF
few	TRBV9	TRBJ2-5	TRBD2	TGTGCCAGCAGCGATGGGACTAGCGTGCAAGAGACCCAGTACTTC	CASSDGTSVQETQYF